The 27 T cell receptor beta chains given below trace back to one sample, sequenced in a study of blood T cell repertoires in COVID-19 (dated by TCRdb to 2018 to 2020). Library construction relied on the immunoSEQ multiplex PCR assay. This is the immuneACCESS table as TCRdb keeps it, with only in-frame sequences that have V and J called. A part of the clones is gone; compared with another copy, unresolved V genes explain less than half, and the rest is unexplained. In this sample the table shows around 250,000 clones, less than 95% of which occur a single time. The ten largest clones represent less than 3.5% of the sample. Sequenced material: PBMCs or T cells enriched from blood (not recorded which). The receptors originated from a man aged 40-55 years who had been exposed to COVID-19.

V usage is TRBV9 and J usage is TRBJ1-1; the D gene is possibly TRBD1 (5 bases). Trimming stripped 6 bases from V and 3 bases from J, with 18 bases between. Germline CDR1 reads SGDLS; CDR2 reads YYNGEE. CDR3 size: 15 residues. The CDR3 nucleotides read TGTGCCAGCACCAGTAGTACCCGGGGGGACACTGAAGCTTTCTTT. Protein product: CASTSSTRGDTEAFF.

The chain recombines TRBV24-1 with TRBJ2-2, with TRBD2 as a possible D gene (5 bases). The V gene lost 4 bases and the J gene lost 6 bases, with 14 bases spanning the gap. CDR1 is KGHDR, CDR2 SFDVKD, per germline. The CDR3 runs to 15 residues. For the CDR3, the DNA is TGTGCCACCAGTGACCCCGCTACTAGAGCCGGGGAGCTGTTTTTT. Translating it yields CATSDPATRAGELFF.

The rearrangement joins TRBV3-1 (or the pseudogene TRBV3-2) to TRBJ1-6; 10 nucleotides align to TRBD1. Trimming cost V 4 bases and J 5 bases; bases outside gene matches: 11. The length of the CDR3 is 18 residues. From germline, CDR1 is LGHDT and CDR2 YNNKEL (reference sequence). The CDR3 loop is CASSRFLAGTGDNSPLHF. CDR3 in DNA: TGTGCCAGCAGCCGATTCTTGGCCGGGACAGGGGATAATTCACCCCTCCACTTT.

This clone was counted a single time. The gene calls are TRBV7-2 and TRBJ1-3; TRBD1 might be the D (5 bases). The CDR3 contains 14 residues. V lost 6 bases to trimming and J lost 0 bases, with 9 bases between them. Germline CDR1 SGHTA, CDR2 FQGNSA. The CDR3 reads CASSGGNSGNTIYF. In DNA form, the CDR3 reads TGTGCCAGCAGTGGGGGGAACTCTGGAAACACCATATATTTT.

This chain connects TRBV9 to TRBJ2-3, with 7 bases lining up with TRBD1. The length of the CDR3 is 14 residues. V shed 4 bases and J 4 bases; nucleotides not matched to a gene: 6. CDR1 is SGDLS and CDR2 is YYNGEE in the germline V gene. The CDR3 DNA reads as TGTGCCAGCAGCCTCAGGACAGGTCCAGATACGCAGTATTTT. It translates to CASSLRTGPDTQYF.

The genes are TRBV29-1 and TRBJ2-3; possible D gene TRBD2, 6 bases. This CDR3 contains 13 residues. V gave up 6 bases and J gave up 1 base, with 11 bases separating them. Germline V gene sequence: CDR1 SQVTM, CDR2 ANQGSEA. The CDR3 region has the DNA TGCAGCGTCTTTAGCGGCGGCACAGATACGCAGTATTTT. It translates to CSVFSGGTDTQYF.

This rearrangement joins TRBV2 to TRBJ1-2; weak D call: TRBD1 (6 bases). V gave up 6 bases and J gave up 6 bases, with 14 bases separating them. From germline, CDR1 is SNHLY and CDR2 FYNNEI. This CDR3 has 13 amino acids. Here the CDR3 reads CASREDSTNGYTF. DNA for the CDR3: TGTGCCAGCAGGGAGGACAGCACCAATGGCTACACCTTC.

In DNA, the CDR3 is TGTGCCAGCAGTGATACAGGGTACTCCGCTGGGGCCAACGTCCTGACTTTC. It is translated as CASSDTGYSAGANVLTF. V is TRBV6-1 and J is TRBJ2-6; D possibly corresponds to TRBD1 (6 bases). Germline V CDR1 and CDR2: MNHNS, SASEGT. Trimming cost V 3 bases and J 2 bases, with 14 bases left between them. The CDR3 is 17 residues long.

This chain connects TRBV27 to TRBJ2-7; D is unclear. Germline values: CDR1 MNHEY, CDR2 SMNVEV (reference sequence). The CDR3 contains 14 residues. The V end lost 0 bases, the J end lost 5 bases, and 11 bases lay between the germline ends. CDR3 coding DNA: TGTGCCAGCAGTTTATCGAGGCCGAAGGACGAGCAGTACTTC. It codes for CASSLSRPKDEQYF.

V gene TRBV6-5 combines with J gene TRBJ1-1, with D unresolved. Trimming removed 6 bases at V and 4 bases at J, with 18 bases between. There are 15 residues in the CDR3. Germline V gene data show CDR1 as MNHEY and CDR2 as SVGAGI. CDR3 in DNA: TGTGCCAGCAGAATAGGCGGGAGGGTGGGCACTGAAGCTTTCTTT. Encoded protein: CASRIGGRVGTEAFF.

The chain has TRBV28 and TRBJ1-3; D may be TRBD1 (5 bases). CDR3 size: 16 residues. Germline CDR1 and CDR2: MDHEN and SYDVKM. V shed 5 bases and J shed 3 bases, with 17 bases lying between them. CDR3 bases: TGTGCCAGCAGTGCACCGGACACCCACCGTGGAAACACCATATATTTT. This encodes CASSAPDTHRGNTIYF.

This rearrangement joins TRBV6-2 or TRBV6-3 to TRBJ2-3; 13 nucleotides align to TRBD2. Germline assignment: CDR1 MNHEY and CDR2 SVGEGT. With V trimmed by 2 bases and J by 5 bases, 4 bases remained unmatched. The CDR3 consists of 16 residues. The CDR3 region is CASSYPGLAGEDTQYF. CDR3 coding DNA: TGTGCCAGCAGTTACCCAGGACTAGCGGGAGAAGATACGCAGTATTTT.

This rearrangement joins TRBV11-2 to TRBJ1-2; weak D call: TRBD1 (5 bases). Trimming pared 4 bases from V and 4 bases from J, leaving 25 bases between. CDR1 and CDR2 from the germline V gene are SGHAT and FQNNGV. This CDR3 is 18 amino acids long. The CDR3 loop reads CASSSTQPTGTYGYGYTF. The CDR3, as DNA: TGTGCCAGCAGCTCTACCCAGCCCACAGGAACCTATGGCTATGGCTACACCTTC. The full variable domain, rest sourced from reference TRBV11-2 and TRBJ1-2, is EAGVAQSPRYKIIEKRQSVAFWCNPISGHATLYWYQQILGQGPKLLIQFQNNGVVDDSQLPKDRFSAERLKGVDSTLKIQPAKLEDSAVYLCASSSTQPTGTYGYGYTFGSGTRLTVV.

CDR3 sequence (DNA): TGTGCCAGTGGTGGGGGAGGCCGGAACACCGGGGAGCTGTTTTTT. This encodes CASGGGGRNTGELFF. V is TRBV19 and J is TRBJ2-2; D is perhaps TRBD2 (6 bases). Germline values: CDR1 LNHDA, CDR2 SQIVND (reference sequence). CDR3 length: 15 amino acids. V was shortened by 8 bases and J by 1 base, with 14 bases between the two germline ends.

The rearrangement joins TRBV29-1 to TRBJ1-1; D is perhaps TRBD1 (5 bases). Germline V gives CDR1 SQVTM, CDR2 ANQGSEA. V was pared by 6 bases and J by 1 base, with 9 bases between. CDR3 length equals 12 residues. CDR3 amino acids: CSVNTGNTEAFF. CDR3 nucleotides: TGCAGCGTCAACACAGGGAACACTGAAGCTTTCTTT.

The V call is TRBV6-5, the J call TRBJ2-7; weak D call: TRBD1 (6 bases). There are 14 residues in the CDR3. V lost 5 bases, J lost 3 bases, and 14 bases lay in between. Germline V CDR1 and CDR2: MNHEY, SVGAGI. The CDR3: CASSSPGRGYEQYF. CDR3 nucleotide sequence: TGTGCCAGCAGTAGTCCCGGCAGGGGCTACGAGCAGTACTTC.

This clone was recorded a few times. The chain uses TRBV12-3 or TRBV12-4 and TRBJ2-2; D gene ambiguous. The ends were cut back, 6 bases at V and 6 bases at J, with 8 bases in the middle. The CDR3 length is 12 residues. CDR3 region: CASSHNAGELFF. The CDR3 DNA reads TGTGCCAGCAGCCACAATGCCGGGGAGCTGTTTTTT.

The chain carries TRBV9 and TRBJ2-2; 10 positions match TRBD2. Germline V lookup: CDR1 SGDLS, CDR2 YYNGEE. The CDR3 is made up of 17 amino acids. V trimming: 3 bases; J trimming: 1 base; junction bases outside the gene matches: 6. The CDR3 region is CASSGQLAGVNTGELFF. The CDR3 DNA reads TGTGCCAGCAGCGGGCAGCTAGCGGGAGTGAACACCGGGGAGCTGTTTTTT.

This chain links TRBV7-9 with TRBJ1-1; no clear D. Trimming stripped 5 bases from V and 0 bases from J, with 7 bases between. Germline values: CDR1 SEHNR, CDR2 FQNEAQ (reference sequence). This CDR3 contains 13 residues. This CDR3 reads CASSAAMNTEAFF. CDR3 coding DNA: TGTGCCAGCAGCGCGGCTATGAACACTGAAGCTTTCTTT.

The V gene is TRBV23-1, the J gene TRBJ2-1; D might be TRBD2 (5 bases). TRBV23-1 is known as an ORF, though its function is uncertain. The CDR3 loop spans 15 amino acids. V was trimmed by 0 bases and J by 5 bases, leaving 11 bases between them. The CDR3 coding sequence is TGCGCCAGCAGTCAATCGCGGGTCGGGAACAATGAGCAGTTCTTC. Its protein product is CASSQSRVGNNEQFF.

The V call is TRBV5-1, the J call TRBJ2-3, with TRBD2 matching over 11 bases. Germline loops: CDR1 SGHRS, CDR2 YFSETQ. V lost 4 bases and J lost 9; bases outside the gene matches: 10. This CDR3 has 15 residues. CDR3 sequence: CASSATSGIAGTQYF. In DNA, the CDR3 is TGCGCCAGCAGCGCGACTAGCGGGATCGCCGGGACGCAGTATTTT.

The chain joins TRBV2 to TRBJ2-2; 13 nucleotides match TRBD2. Per the germline V gene, CDR1 is SNHLY and CDR2 is FYNNEI. After removal of 2 bases from V and 4 bases from J, the junction contained 7 bases not matched to a gene. The CDR3 is 18 amino acids. This chain's CDR3 is CASSELLAGGPRTGELFF. CDR3 sequence (DNA): TGTGCCAGCAGTGAATTACTAGCGGGAGGGCCTCGCACCGGGGAGCTGTTTTTT.

This clone was seen a handful of times. The V call is TRBV27, the J call TRBJ2-2, with D perhaps matching TRBD2 (6 bases). The CDR3 consists of 14 residues. Germline CDR1 is MNHEY and CDR2 is SMNVEV (reference sequence). V lost 6 bases to trimming and J lost 1 base, with 9 bases between them. For the CDR3, the DNA is TGTGCCAGCAGGGGACTGGGGAACACCGGGGAGCTGTTTTTT. Protein: CASRGLGNTGELFF.

The genes are TRBV29-1 and TRBJ1-1; a possible D gene is TRBD1 (6 bases). Trimming shortened V by 6 bases and J by 6 bases, and 14 bases separated the two germline ends. Germline CDR1 and CDR2: SQVTM and ANQGSEA. The CDR3 runs to 12 residues. The CDR3 nucleotides are TGCAGCGTAAAATGGGGGCCCGCTGAAGCTTTCTTT. It is translated as CSVKWGPAEAFF.

CDR3 nucleotide sequence: TGCGCCAGCAGTAGCACTGGAAACACCATATATTTT. Protein: CASSSTGNTIYF. The rearrangement links TRBV4-1 to TRBJ1-3; no definite D call. CDR1 and CDR2 from the germline V gene are MGHRA and YSYEKL. The germline V and J ends were trimmed by 6 bases and 2 bases, with 5 bases remaining between them. There are 12 residues in the CDR3.

This chain links TRBV9 with TRBJ2-5; D might be TRBD2 (5 bases). The germline CDR1 and CDR2 sequences are SGDLS and YYNGEE. The V and J ends lost 4 bases and 2 bases respectively, with 21 bases between them. The CDR3 spans 17 residues. In DNA, the CDR3 is TGTGCCAGCAGCATCTCGAGGACTTTAAGGGATCAAGAGACCCAGTACTTC. It is translated as CASSISRTLRDQETQYF.

The V gene is TRBV9, the J gene TRBJ2-2; D is undetermined. Germline values: CDR1 SGDLS, CDR2 YYNGEE. The CDR3 covers 12 residues. V lost 4 bases and J lost 6, with 7 bases in between. In nucleotides, the CDR3 is TGTGCCAGCAGCCTATATTCCGGGGAGCTGTTTTTT. It encodes CASSLYSGELFF.